This T cell receptor (beta chain) was profiled in a study of T cells after yellow fever vaccination. Per germline, CDR1 SGHRS and CDR2 YFSETQ. V lost 2 bases and J lost 2, with 10 bases in between. This CDR3 comprises 14 residues. TCR cDNA was made by 5'RACE template switching, adding a universal primer site and UMIs. Using its own MiXCR run on the 5' RACE reads, TCRdb lists one record per CDR3 protein. Of 300,000 to 400,000 distinct CDR3 sequences listed, roughly an eighth are singletons. The TCR sequence derives from a man between 18 and 35 years old who received the YFV17D yellow fever vaccine. This chain links TRBV5-1 with TRBJ1-1; D is unclear. The sample here was CD4+ T cells sorted from PBMCs, taken 15 days after the yellow fever booster vaccination. CDR3: CASSFQRENTEAFF. CDR3 sequence (DNA): TGCGCCAGCAGCTTCCAGAGGGAAAACACTGAAGCTTTCTTT. Full variable domain (missing parts from reference TRBV5-1 and TRBJ1-1): KAGVTQTPRYLIKTRGQQVTLSCSPISGHRSVSWYQQTPGQGLQFLFEYFSETQRNKGNFPGRFSGRQFSNSRSEMNVSTLELGDSALYLCASSFQRENTEAFFGQGTRLTVV.